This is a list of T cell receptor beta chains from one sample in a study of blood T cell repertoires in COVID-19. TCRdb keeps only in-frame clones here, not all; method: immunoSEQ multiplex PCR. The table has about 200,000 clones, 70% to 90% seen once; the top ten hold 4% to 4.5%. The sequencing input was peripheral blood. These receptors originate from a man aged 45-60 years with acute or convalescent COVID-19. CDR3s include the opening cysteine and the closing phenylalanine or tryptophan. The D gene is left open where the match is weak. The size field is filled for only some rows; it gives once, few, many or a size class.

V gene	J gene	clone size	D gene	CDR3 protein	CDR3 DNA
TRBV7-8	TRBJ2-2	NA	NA	CASTLMTDFNTGELFF	TGTGCCAGCACCTTAATGACAGATTTTAACACCGGGGAGCTGTTTTTT
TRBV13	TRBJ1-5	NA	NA	CASSLGHVAGRGNQPQHF	TGTGCCAGCAGCTTAGGACATGTGGCAGGCCGGGGAAATCAGCCCCAGCATTTT
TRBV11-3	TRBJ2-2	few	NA	CASSLRGTGELFF	TGTGCCAGCAGCTTAAGAGGGACCGGGGAGCTGTTTTTT
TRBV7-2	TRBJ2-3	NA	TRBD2	CASSSQRGGASDTQYF	TGTGCCAGCAGCTCCCAGCGGGGGGGGGCCTCGGATACGCAGTATTTT
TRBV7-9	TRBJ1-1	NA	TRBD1	CASRRGTGGRDEAFF	TGTGCCAGCAGACGCGGGACAGGGGGAAGGGATGAAGCTTTCTTT
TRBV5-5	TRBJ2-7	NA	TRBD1	CASSLAVGDRGEYEQYF	TGTGCCAGCAGCTTGGCCGTCGGGGACAGGGGCGAATACGAGCAGTACTTC
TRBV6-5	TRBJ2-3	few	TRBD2	CAGAGGHTDTQYF	TGTGCCGGAGCGGGGGGGCACACAGATACGCAGTATTTT
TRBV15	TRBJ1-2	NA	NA	CATSSPRVMVHGYTF	TGTGCCACCAGCAGTCCCCGGGTCATGGTGCATGGCTACACCTTC
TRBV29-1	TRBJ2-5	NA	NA	CSVEGAGAGETQYF	TGCAGCGTTGAAGGGGCAGGGGCTGGAGAGACCCAGTACTTC
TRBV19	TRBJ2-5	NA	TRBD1	CASSRQGRETQYF	TGTGCCAGTAGTAGACAGGGGAGGGAGACCCAGTACTTC
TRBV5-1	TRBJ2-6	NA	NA	CASTDPRQSGANVLTF	TGCGCCAGCACCGACCCCCGACAGTCCGGGGCCAACGTCCTGACTTTC
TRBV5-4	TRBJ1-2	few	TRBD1	CASSSGQGQKIGTF	TGTGCCAGCAGCTCGGGCCAGGGACAGAAGATTGGGACCTTC
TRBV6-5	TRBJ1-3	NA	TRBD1	CASSSGTASGNTIYF	TGTGCCAGCAGTTCTGGGACAGCCTCTGGAAACACCATATATTTT
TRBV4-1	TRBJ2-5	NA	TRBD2	CASSHWGREGGETQYF	TGCGCCAGCAGCCATTGGGGCCGGGAGGGGGGAGAGACCCAGTACTTC
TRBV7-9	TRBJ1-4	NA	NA	CAIPRAGRDEKLFF	TGTGCTATCCCGAGGGCGGGGAGAGATGAAAAACTGTTTTTT
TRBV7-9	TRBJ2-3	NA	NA	CASSLLGEIPGDTQYF	TGTGCCAGCAGCTTATTGGGAGAAATCCCAGGAGATACGCAGTATTTT
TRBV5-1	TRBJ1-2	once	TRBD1	CASSPGTELYGYTF	TGCGCCAGCAGCCCCGGGACAGAGCTCTATGGCTACACCTTC
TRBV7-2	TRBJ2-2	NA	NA	CASSPNPGTGELFF	TGTGCCAGCAGCCCTAATCCGGGAACCGGGGAGCTGTTTTTT
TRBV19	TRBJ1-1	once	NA	CASSGTLTNTEAFF	TGTGCCAGTAGTGGGACACTTACGAACACTGAAGCTTTCTTT
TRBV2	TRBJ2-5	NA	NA	CASSPPGGETQYF	TGTGCCAGCAGCCCTCCAGGCGGGGAGACCCAGTACTTC
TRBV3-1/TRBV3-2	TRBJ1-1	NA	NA	CASSLGGVPNTEAFF	TGTGCCAGCAGCCTAGGAGGCGTCCCGAACACTGAAGCTTTCTTT
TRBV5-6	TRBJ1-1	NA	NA	CASSFPPGTHTEAFF	TGTGCCAGCAGCTTTCCCCCAGGGACACACACTGAAGCTTTCTTT
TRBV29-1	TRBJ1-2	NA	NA	CSVERQGPNGYTF	TGCAGCGTTGAACGTCAGGGCCCGAATGGCTACACCTTC
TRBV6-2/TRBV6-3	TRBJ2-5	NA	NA	CASSYVGGRQETQYF	TGTGCCAGCAGTTACGTGGGGGGGCGCCAAGAGACCCAGTACTTC
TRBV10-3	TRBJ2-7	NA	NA	CAIRGEVAYEQYF	TGTGCCATCAGGGGGGAGGTGGCCTACGAGCAGTACTTC
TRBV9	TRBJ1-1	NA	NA	CASSVGITPASGTEAFF	TGTGCCAGCAGCGTAGGAATTACTCCCGCCTCGGGGACTGAAGCTTTCTTT
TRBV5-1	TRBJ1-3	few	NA	CASSSGMAPGNTIYF	TGCGCCAGCAGCTCGGGGATGGCTCCTGGAAACACCATATATTTT
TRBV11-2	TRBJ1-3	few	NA	CASSFTRGRDTIYF	TGTGCCAGCAGCTTTACGAGGGGGAGGGACACCATATATTTT
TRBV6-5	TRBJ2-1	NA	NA	CASVKSGINNEQFF	TGTGCCAGCGTTAAGTCAGGGATCAACAATGAGCAGTTCTTC
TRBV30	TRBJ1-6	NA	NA	CAWSHTGRGSPLHF	TGTGCCTGGAGTCACACAGGGAGGGGATCACCCCTCCACTTT
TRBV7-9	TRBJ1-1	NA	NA	CASSRAGVGTEAFF	TGTGCCAGCAGCCGTGCAGGGGTGGGCACTGAAGCTTTCTTT
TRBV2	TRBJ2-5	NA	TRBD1	CASSDDRGRVETQYF	TGTGCCAGCAGTGATGACAGGGGGCGCGTAGAGACCCAGTACTTC
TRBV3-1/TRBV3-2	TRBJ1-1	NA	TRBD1	CASSRLRDSNTEAFF	TGTGCCAGCAGCCGACTCCGGGACAGTAACACTGAAGCTTTCTTT
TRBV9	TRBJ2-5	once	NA	CASSVGTATSETQYF	TGTGCCAGCAGCGTAGGGACAGCCACCTCCGAGACCCAGTACTTC
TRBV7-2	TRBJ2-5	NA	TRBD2	CASSLGGGARETQYF	TGTGCCAGCAGCTTAGGCGGGGGGGCCCGGGAGACCCAGTACTTC
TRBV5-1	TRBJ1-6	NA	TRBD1	CASSQDRGNSPLHF	TGCGCCAGCAGCCAGGACAGGGGGAATTCACCCCTCCACTTT
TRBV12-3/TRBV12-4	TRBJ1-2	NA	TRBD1	CASSTGVGYTF	TGTGCCAGCAGTACAGGGGTTGGCTACACCTTC
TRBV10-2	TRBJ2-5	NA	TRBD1	CASSGPDRGQETQYF	TGCGCCAGCAGTGGGCCGGACAGGGGTCAAGAGACCCAGTACTTC
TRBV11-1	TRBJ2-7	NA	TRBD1	CASSHVGDRASYEQYF	TGTGCCAGCAGCCACGTCGGGGACAGGGCTTCTTACGAGCAGTACTTC
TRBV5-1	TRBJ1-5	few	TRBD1	CASKYEKTGENQPQHF	TGCGCCAGCAAGTACGAAAAGACAGGGGAGAATCAGCCCCAGCATTTT
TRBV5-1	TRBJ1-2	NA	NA	CASLAQPGANYGYTF	TGCGCCAGCCTTGCGCAACCCGGAGCTAACTATGGCTACACCTTC
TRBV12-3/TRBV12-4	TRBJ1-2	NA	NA	CASSLGGPAEHTF	TGTGCCAGCAGTTTAGGAGGGCCCGCGGAACACACCTTC
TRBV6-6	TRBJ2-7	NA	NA	CASKLAGTYEQYF	TGTGCCAGCAAATTGGCGGGGACCTACGAGCAGTACTTC
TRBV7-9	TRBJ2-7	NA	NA	CASSRGGTGNLYEQYF	TGTGCCAGCAGCCGCGGGGGGACAGGGAATCTCTACGAGCAGTACTTC
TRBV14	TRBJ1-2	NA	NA	CASSQGARQWYGYTF	TGTGCCAGCAGCCAAGGGGCCCGACAATGGTATGGCTACACCTTC
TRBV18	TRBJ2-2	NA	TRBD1	CASSPRQGLGELFF	TGTGCCAGCTCACCACGACAGGGGCTCGGGGAGCTGTTTTTT
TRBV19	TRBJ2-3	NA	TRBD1	CASSLPDRASTDTQYF	TGTGCCAGTAGTCTTCCAGACAGGGCCTCGACAGATACGCAGTATTTT
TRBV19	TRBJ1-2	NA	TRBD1	CASREQGGGYGYTF	TGTGCCAGTAGGGAACAGGGGGGCGGCTATGGCTACACCTTC
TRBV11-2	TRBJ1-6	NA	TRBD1	CASSLPNRGSSGSPLHF	TGTGCCAGCAGCTTACCGAACAGGGGATCGTCAGGTTCACCCCTCCACTTT
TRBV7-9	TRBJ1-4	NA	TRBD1	CASSLAGTGGNEKLFF	TGTGCCAGCAGCTTAGCGGGGACAGGGGGGAATGAAAAACTGTTTTTT